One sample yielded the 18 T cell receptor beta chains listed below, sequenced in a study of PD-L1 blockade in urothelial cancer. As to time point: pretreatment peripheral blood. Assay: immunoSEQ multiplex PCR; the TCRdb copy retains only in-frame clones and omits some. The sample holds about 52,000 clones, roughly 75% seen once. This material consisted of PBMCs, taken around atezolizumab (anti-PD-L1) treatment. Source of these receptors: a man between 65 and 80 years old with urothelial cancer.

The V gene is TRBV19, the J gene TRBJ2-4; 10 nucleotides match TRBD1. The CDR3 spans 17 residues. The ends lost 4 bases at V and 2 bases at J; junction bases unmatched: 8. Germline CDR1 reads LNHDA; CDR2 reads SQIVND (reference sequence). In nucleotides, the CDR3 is TGTGCCAGTAGTAACCCCGACAGGGGGCGAACCAAAAACATTCAGTACTTC. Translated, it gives CASSNPDRGRTKNIQYF.

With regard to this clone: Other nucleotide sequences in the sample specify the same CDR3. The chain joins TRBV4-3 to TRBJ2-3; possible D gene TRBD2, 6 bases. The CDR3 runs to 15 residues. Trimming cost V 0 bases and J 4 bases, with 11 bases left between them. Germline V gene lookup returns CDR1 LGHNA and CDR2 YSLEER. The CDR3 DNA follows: TGCGCCAGCAGCCAAGATCGGCCGGGGGCAGATACGCAGTATTTT. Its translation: CASSQDRPGADTQYF.

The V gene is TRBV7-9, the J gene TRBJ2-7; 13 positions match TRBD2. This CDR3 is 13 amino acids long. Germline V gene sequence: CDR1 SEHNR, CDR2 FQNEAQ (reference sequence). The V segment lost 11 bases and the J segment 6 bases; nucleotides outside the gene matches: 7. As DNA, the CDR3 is TGTGCCGGTGGGACTAGCGGGACTTCCGAGCAGTACTTC. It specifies CAGGTSGTSEQYF.

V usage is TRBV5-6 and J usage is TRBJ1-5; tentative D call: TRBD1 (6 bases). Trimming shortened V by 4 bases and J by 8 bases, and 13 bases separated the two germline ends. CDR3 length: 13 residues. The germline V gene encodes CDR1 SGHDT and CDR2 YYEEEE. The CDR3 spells CASSTFGQKPQHF. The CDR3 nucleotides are TGTGCCAGCAGCACCTTTGGACAGAAGCCCCAGCATTTT.

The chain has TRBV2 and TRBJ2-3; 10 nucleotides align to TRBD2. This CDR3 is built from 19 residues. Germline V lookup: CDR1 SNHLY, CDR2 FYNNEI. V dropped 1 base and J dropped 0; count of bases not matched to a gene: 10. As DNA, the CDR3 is TGTGCCAGCAGTGAAGTACTCCGTTTACTAGCGGGGAGCACAGATACGCAGTATTTT. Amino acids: CASSEVLRLLAGSTDTQYF. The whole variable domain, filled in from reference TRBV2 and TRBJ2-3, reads EPEVTQTPSHQVTQMGQEVILRCVPISNHLYFYWYRQILGQKVEFLVSFYNNEISEKSEIFDDQFSVERPDGSNFTLKIRSTKLEDSAMYFCASSEVLRLLAGSTDTQYFGPGTRLTVL.

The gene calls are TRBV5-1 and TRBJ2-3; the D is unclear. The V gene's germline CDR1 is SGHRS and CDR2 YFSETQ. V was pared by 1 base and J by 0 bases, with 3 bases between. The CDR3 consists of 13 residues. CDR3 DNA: TGCGCCAGCAGCTTGCAGAGCACAGATACGCAGTATTTT. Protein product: CASSLQSTDTQYF.

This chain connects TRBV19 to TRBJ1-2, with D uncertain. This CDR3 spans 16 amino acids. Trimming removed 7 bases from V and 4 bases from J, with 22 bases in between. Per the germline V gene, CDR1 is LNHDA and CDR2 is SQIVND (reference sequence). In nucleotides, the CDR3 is TGTGCCAGTATCTCTCACCGAGGCAAAATGAGCTATGGCTACACCTTC. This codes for CASISHRGKMSYGYTF.

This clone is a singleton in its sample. DNA of the CDR3: TGTGCCAGCAGTCTGGGGCAGGGGGGCGAGCAGTACTTC. It encodes CASSLGQGGEQYF. The chain uses TRBV11-2 and TRBJ2-7, with a tentative D call TRBD1 (7 bases). Germline values: CDR1 SGHAT, CDR2 FQNNGV. This CDR3 contains 13 residues. The V end was cut by 6 bases, the J end by 6 bases, with 15 bases between. Supplemented by reference TRBV11-2 and TRBJ2-7, the full variable domain reads EAGVAQSPRYKIIEKRQSVAFWCNPISGHATLYWYQQILGQGPKLLIQFQNNGVVDDSQLPKDRFSAERLKGVDSTLKIQPAKLEDSAVYLCASSLGQGGEQYFGPGTRLTVT.

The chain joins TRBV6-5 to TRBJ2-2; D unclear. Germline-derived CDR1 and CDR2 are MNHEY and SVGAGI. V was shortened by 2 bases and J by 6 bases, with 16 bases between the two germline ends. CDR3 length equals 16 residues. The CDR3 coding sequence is TGTGCCAGCAGTTACCTCCTATCAAGCTTCCCCGGGGAGCTGTTTTTT. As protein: CASSYLLSSFPGELFF.

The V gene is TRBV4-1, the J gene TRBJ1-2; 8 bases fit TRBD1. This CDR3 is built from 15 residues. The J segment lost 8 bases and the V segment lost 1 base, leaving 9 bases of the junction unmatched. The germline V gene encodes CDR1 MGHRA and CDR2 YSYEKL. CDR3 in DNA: TGCGCCAGCAGCCAAGGGGGCTCCGGGACAGGAGGCTACACCTTC. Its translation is CASSQGGSGTGGYTF.

CDR3 in amino acids: CASSPLLGSVGTEAFF. The CDR3 region has the DNA TGTGCCAGCAGTCCCTTGCTTGGGAGCGTGGGAACTGAAGCTTTCTTT. The chain combines TRBV27 with TRBJ1-1; no firm D call. The CDR3 is made up of 16 amino acids. V was pared by 5 bases and J by 5 bases, with 21 bases between. CDR1 is MNHEY, CDR2 SMNVEV, per germline (reference sequence).

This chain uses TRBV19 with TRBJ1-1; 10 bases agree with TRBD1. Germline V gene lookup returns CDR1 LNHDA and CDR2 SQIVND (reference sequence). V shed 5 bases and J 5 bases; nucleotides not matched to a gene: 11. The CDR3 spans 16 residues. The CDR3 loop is CASSAPWDRGGTEAFF. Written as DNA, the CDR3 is TGTGCCAGTAGTGCCCCTTGGGACAGGGGAGGGACTGAAGCTTTCTTT.

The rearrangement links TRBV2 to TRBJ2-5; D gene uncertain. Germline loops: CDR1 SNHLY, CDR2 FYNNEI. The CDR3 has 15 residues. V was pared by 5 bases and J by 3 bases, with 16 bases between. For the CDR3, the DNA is TGTGCCAGCAGTCCCCCTAGAGGTCGGGAAGAGACCCAGTACTTC. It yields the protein CASSPPRGREETQYF.

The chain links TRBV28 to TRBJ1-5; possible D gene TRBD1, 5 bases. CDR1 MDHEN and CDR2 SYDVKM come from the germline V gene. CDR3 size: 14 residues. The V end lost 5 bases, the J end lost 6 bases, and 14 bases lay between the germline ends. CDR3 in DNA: TGTGCCAGCAGTGGGGCGATGGGGATTCAGCCCCAGCATTTT. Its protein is CASSGAMGIQPQHF.

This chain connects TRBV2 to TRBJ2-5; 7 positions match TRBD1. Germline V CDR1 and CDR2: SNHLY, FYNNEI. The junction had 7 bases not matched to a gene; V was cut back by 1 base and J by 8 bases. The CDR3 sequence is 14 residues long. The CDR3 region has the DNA TGTGCCAGCAGTGAAGGGAGGCAGGGGGTCACCCAGTACTTC. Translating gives CASSEGRQGVTQYF.

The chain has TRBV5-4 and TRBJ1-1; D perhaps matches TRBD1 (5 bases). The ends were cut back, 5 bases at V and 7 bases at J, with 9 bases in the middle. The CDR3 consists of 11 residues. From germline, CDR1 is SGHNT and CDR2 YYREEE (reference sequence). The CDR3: CASRTDNEAFF. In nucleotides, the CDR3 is TGTGCCAGCAGAACGGACAATGAAGCTTTCTTT.

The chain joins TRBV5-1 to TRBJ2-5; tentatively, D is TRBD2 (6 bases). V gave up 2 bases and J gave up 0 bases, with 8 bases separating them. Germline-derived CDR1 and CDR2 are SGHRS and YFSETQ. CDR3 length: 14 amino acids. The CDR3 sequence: CASSFASDQETQYF. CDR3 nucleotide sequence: TGCGCCAGCAGCTTCGCTAGCGACCAAGAGACCCAGTACTTC.

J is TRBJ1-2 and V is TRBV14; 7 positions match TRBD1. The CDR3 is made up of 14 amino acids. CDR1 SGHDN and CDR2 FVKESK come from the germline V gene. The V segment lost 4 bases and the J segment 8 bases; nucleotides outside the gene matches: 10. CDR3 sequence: CASSRGQDVWGYTF. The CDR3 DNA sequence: TGTGCCAGCAGCCGCGGACAGGATGTGTGGGGCTACACCTTC.